This record concerns one T cell receptor (beta chain) sequence. Its antigen is undetermined. With the Oncomine TCR Beta short-read assay, DNA from cultured CD4+ T cells was sequenced. TCRdb passed the PCR reads through MiXCR, listing each CDR3 protein once. The table lists over 10,000 distinct CDR3 sequences, less than 50% of them singletons. The data derive from a study of vaccination and CD4 T cells after COVID-19. Study summary: The convalescent group had six males, four females, seven Caucasians, two Asians, one multiracial. The post-COVID sampling time was a median about 100 days after diagnosis, ranging from 35 to 161.

Regarding treatment: roughly 11-day PBMC culture with coronavirus spike peptide pools or control peptides (ViraFEST assay). Wells contained 1.5 million to 2.5 million PBMCs each, and these were cultured with around 10 IU/ml IL-2 and around 10 ug/ml peptide pools. The CDR3 consists of 15 residues. Germline V gene lookup returns CDR1 DFQATT and CDR2 SNEGSKA (reference sequence). The J segment lost 5 bases and the V segment lost 5 bases, leaving 12 bases of the junction unmatched. The TCR comes from a human donor who had recovered from COVID-19. Sample: CD4+ T cells from blood, cultured in vitro, taken after SARS-CoV-2 vaccination. The rearrangement uses TRBV20-1 and TRBJ2-3; the match to TRBD2 covers 8 bases. The CDR3 DNA is TGCAGTGCTGGGCGGACTAGCTGGGGGAGAGATACGCAGTATTTT. Translating gives CSAGRTSWGRDTQYF.